Below are 23 T cell receptor beta chains sequenced from a single sample in a study of breast tumors, draining lymph nodes, adjacent tissues. TCRdb re-analysed the multiplex PCR reads in MiXCR, keeping a single row per CDR3 protein. The profile shows around 110,000 distinct CDR3 sequences, under 40% of them singletons. Axillary draining lymph nodes of breast cancer patients supplied the node samples. Sequencing input: axillary lymph node tissue. Receptors originate from a female donor with breast cancer. Some clones in this sample may be carry-over from other donors' samples.

This clonotype occurred many times. The V call is TRBV15, the J call TRBJ1-3; 7 nucleotides match TRBD1. CDR1 LNHNV and CDR2 YYDKDF come from the germline V gene (reference sequence). Trimming cost V 9 bases and J 4 bases; bases outside gene matches: 12. The CDR3 totals 15 residues. The CDR3 is CATGRGGSDGNTIYF. The CDR3 region has the DNA TGTGCCACGGGCAGGGGGGGTTCTGACGGAAACACCATATATTTT.

In the case of this clonotype: This may stem from a read error, because a much larger clone lies one nucleotide away. The conserved phenylalanine or tryptophan is not found at the CDR3 terminus, so this likely reflects a read error. The chain joins TRBV20-1 to TRBJ2-1, with D possibly TRBD2 on 5 matching bases. This CDR3 contains 10 residues. Trimming shortened V by 8 bases and J by 7 bases, and 9 bases separated the two germline ends. The germline gives CDR1 DFQATT, CDR2 SNEGSKA (reference sequence). CDR3 region: CSLGSNEQFS. The CDR3 bases are TGCAGTTTAGGGAGTAATGAGCAGTTCTCC.

The chain uses TRBV15 and TRBJ2-7; 7 bases map to TRBD1. Germline values: CDR1 LNHNV, CDR2 YYDKDF (reference sequence). Trimming removed 3 bases from V and 4 bases from J; junction bases left unmatched: 9. The CDR3 is 15 amino acids. The CDR3 loop reads CATSSNLQGSYEQYF. CDR3 nucleotide sequence: TGTGCCACCAGCAGCAACCTACAGGGGTCTTACGAGCAGTACTTC.

This clonotype was observed many times. J is TRBJ2-3 and V is TRBV3-1; unclear D gene. CDR1 LGHDT and CDR2 YNNKEL come from the germline V gene (reference sequence). The CDR3 has 15 residues. V lost 8 bases and J lost 1, with 16 bases in between. CDR3 in DNA: TGTGCCAGCGAATTAAGGTGGGGTGGCACAGATACGCAGTATTTT. This encodes CASELRWGGTDTQYF.

The V call is TRBV4-2, the J call TRBJ1-2; TRBD1 is a possible D gene (6 bases). Trimming took off 0 bases at V and 5 bases at J, with 13 bases between the two ends. CDR3 size: 15 residues. In germline, CDR1 is LGHNA, CDR2 YNFKEQ. DNA for the CDR3: TGTGCCAGCAGCCAAGACAGGGGAGGGTGGTATGGCTACACCTTC. Its protein product is CASSQDRGGWYGYTF.

The V call is TRBV4-1, the J call TRBJ2-3; 10 bases match TRBD1. Trimming cost V 0 bases and J 2 bases; bases outside gene matches: 17. Germline CDR1 and CDR2: MGHRA and YSYEKL. This CDR3 region has 21 residues. The CDR3 sequence is CASSQDGDRGGGPGATDTQYF. In DNA form, the CDR3 reads TGCGCCAGCAGCCAAGATGGGGACAGGGGAGGAGGGCCTGGGGCCACAGATACGCAGTATTTT.

This clonotype showed up just once. The J gene is TRBJ2-7, the V gene TRBV14, with D uncertain. Trimming took off 0 bases at V and 6 bases at J, with 15 bases between the two ends. The CDR3 runs 15 residues. CDR1 and CDR2 from the germline V gene are SGHDN and FVKESK. The CDR3 region is CASSQDRSDGREQYF. The CDR3 DNA is TGTGCCAGCAGCCAAGATCGGTCAGATGGTCGCGAGCAGTACTTC.

The V and J genes are TRBV4-3 and TRBJ2-4; TRBD1 agrees at 8 bases. Germline values: CDR1 LGHNA, CDR2 YSLEER. Trimming at V came to 4 bases and at J to 1 base, leaving 6 bases not matched to a gene. The CDR3 consists of 16 residues. The CDR3 loop is CASSPDRASAKNIQYF. In DNA form, the CDR3 reads TGCGCCAGCAGCCCGGACAGGGCTTCGGCCAAAAACATTCAGTACTTC.

This clonotype was recorded a few times. A much larger clone differs by one base, so this may be a read error. V gene TRBV12-3 or TRBV12-4 combines with J gene TRBJ2-7, with a weak D call TRBD1 (6 bases). The CDR3 is 11 amino acids. With 3 bases removed from V and 12 bases from J, the gap between germline ends came to 12 bases. The CDR3 loop reads CASSFRDTRYF. The CDR3 coding sequence is TGTGCCAGCAGTTTCAGGGACACAAGGTACTTC.

This clonotype was detected only a few times. The V gene is TRBV9, the J gene TRBJ2-1; D is perhaps TRBD2 (5 bases). V was shortened by 3 bases and J by 1 base, with 11 bases between the two germline ends. The CDR3 length is 15 residues. Looked up from germline, CDR1 is SGDLS and CDR2 is YYNGEE. The CDR3 reads CASSAAPGSYNEQFF. The CDR3 bases are TGTGCCAGCAGCGCCGCCCCGGGGTCCTACAATGAGCAGTTCTTC.

This clonotype was seen many times. The genes are TRBV7-2 and TRBJ2-7; a possible D gene is TRBD2 (5 bases). Trimming took 3 bases from V and 7 from J, leaving 16 bases between them. Germline V lookup: CDR1 SGHTA, CDR2 FQGNSA. The CDR3 extends over 14 amino acids. CDR3 in DNA: TGTGCCAGCAGCTTGGAGGACGGGCGACGGGAGCAGTACTTC. Translated: CASSLEDGRREQYF.

This clonotype was counted at least ten times. This chain uses TRBV7-9 with TRBJ1-2; possibly TRBD1 for D (5 bases). Trimming shortened V by 5 bases and J by 9 bases, and 22 bases separated the two germline ends. Germline CDR1 reads SEHNR; CDR2 reads FQNEAQ (reference sequence). This CDR3 has 15 amino acids. The CDR3 spells CASSTGPGRSFSYTF. The CDR3 region has the DNA TGTGCCAGCAGCACCGGACCGGGACGGTCGTTCAGCTACACCTTC.

This clonotype has at least ten counts. The chain has TRBV30 and TRBJ1-5; D not resolved. The length of the CDR3 is 12 residues. Germline CDR1 and CDR2: GTSNPN and SVGIG (reference sequence). The ends were cut back, 1 base at V and 4 bases at J, with 5 bases in the middle. CDR3 in DNA: TGTGCCTGGAGTGAGGCAAATCAGCCCCAGCATTTT. Translating gives CAWSEANQPQHF.

The chain combines TRBV12-3 or TRBV12-4 with TRBJ2-2; 7 nucleotides align to TRBD2. CDR3 length equals 11 residues. V was clipped by 1 base and J by 15 bases; unmatched bases: 2. CDR3 nucleotides: TGTGCCAGCAGTTTAGGTGGGGGGGTGTTTTTT. Translating gives CASSLGGGVFF.

Ten or more counts support this clonotype. J is TRBJ2-7 and V is TRBV10-3; 9 nucleotides align to TRBD2. V trimming: 2 bases; J trimming: 6 bases; junction bases outside the gene matches: 8. The CDR3 has 15 residues. The V gene's germline CDR1 is ENHRY and CDR2 SYGVKD. CDR3 DNA: TGTGCCATCAGTGAGAGTTCTAGCGGGAAGGGCGAGCAGTACTTC. Translated, it gives CAISESSSGKGEQYF.

This clonotype showed up many times. The chain uses TRBV6-1 and TRBJ1-3; 9 nucleotides match TRBD1. Germline V CDR1 and CDR2: MNHNS, SASEGT. J lost 3 bases, V lost 6 bases, and 3 bases had no gene match. The CDR3 runs 14 residues. The CDR3 DNA reads TGTGCCAGCAGGGGACAGGGCTATGGAAACACCATATATTTT. Its protein is CASRGQGYGNTIYF.

This clonotype was counted many times. The CDR3, as DNA: TGTGCCAGCAGCCCCAGCAATGAGCAGTTCTTC. It yields the protein CASSPSNEQFF. The rearrangement joins TRBV6-2 or TRBV6-3 to TRBJ2-1; unclear D gene. V lost 6 bases, J lost 6 bases, and 6 bases lay in between. Germline CDR1 and CDR2: MNHEY and SVGEGT. CDR3 size: 11 residues.

About this clonotype: Here the CDR3 omits its conserved ending phenylalanine or tryptophan, so a read error is the likely source. CDR3 sequence: CAISDQGHDTEAFS. CDR3 DNA sequence: TGTGCCATCAGTGATCAGGGGCATGACACTGAAGCTTTCTCT. This sequence joins TRBV10-3 and TRBJ1-1; maybe TRBD1 (6 bases). This CDR3 comprises 14 residues. Germline CDR1 and CDR2: ENHRY and SYGVKD. Trimming shortened V by 3 bases and J by 3 bases, and 11 bases separated the two germline ends.

This clonotype was seen many times. The rearrangement uses TRBV12-3 or TRBV12-4 and TRBJ2-1, with 11 nucleotides matching TRBD2. The ends lost 6 bases at V and 0 bases at J; junction bases unmatched: 7. This CDR3 contains 17 residues. The CDR3 sequence: CASSLGLAALSYNEQFF. The CDR3 DNA follows: TGTGCCAGCAGCCTGGGACTAGCGGCCCTCTCCTACAATGAGCAGTTCTTC.

This sequence joins TRBV12-3 or TRBV12-4 and TRBJ2-2; D not resolved. The CDR3 has 15 residues. V lost 3 bases and J 5 bases, leaving 13 bases between the germline ends. The CDR3 DNA is TGTGCCAGCAGTTTGAGTGGTGGCGGAACCGGGGAGCTGTTTTTT. This sequence encodes CASSLSGGGTGELFF.

In its sample, this clonotype was seen a few times. The rearrangement uses TRBV20-1 and TRBJ1-1; TRBD1 matches at 8 bases. Trimming took 3 bases from V and 14 from J; bases not matched to a gene: 14. CDR3 size: 13 residues. Germline V lookup: CDR1 DFQATT, CDR2 SNEGSKA (reference sequence). CDR3 sequence reads: CSARTGALNKVFF. In DNA form, the CDR3 reads TGCAGTGCTAGGACAGGGGCATTGAATAAGGTCTTCTTT.

There are many counts of this clonotype. The chain links TRBV7-2 to TRBJ1-2; 7 bases are a match to TRBD1. The V and J ends lost 4 bases and 4 bases, in that order; junction bases with no gene match: 12. The CDR3 runs 16 residues. Germline-derived CDR1 and CDR2 are SGHTA and FQGNSA. CDR3 DNA sequence: TGTGCCAGCAGCTGGAAGACAGGGCCGGGGCTCTATGGCTACACCTTC. This translates into CASSWKTGPGLYGYTF.

This clonotype was counted ten times or more. The chain joins TRBV9 to TRBJ2-3, with D unresolved. The CDR3 spans 15 residues. Germline-derived CDR1 and CDR2 are SGDLS and YYNGEE. The V end lost 0 bases, the J end lost 5 bases, and 13 bases lay between the germline ends. The CDR3: CASSVGPQFVDTQYF. CDR3 bases: TGTGCCAGCAGCGTAGGCCCTCAGTTTGTAGATACGCAGTATTTT.